This entry features one T cell receptor beta chain sequence. The data are from a study of cytomegalovirus exposure and HLA in healthy donors. As for the study in general: Samples from HLA-typed donors yielded about 86 million unique TCRs in an early data release.

From germline, CDR1 is SGHVS and CDR2 FQNEAQ. This CDR3 has 12 amino acids. Trimming cost V 2 bases and J 7 bases, with 8 bases left between them. PCR primers comprised 60 Vbeta and 13 Jbeta primers. Profiled with immunoSEQ multiplex PCR; TCRdb holds only in-frame clones, not every one. The table records approximately 110,000 clones, 65% to 80% of them present only once. The V gene is TRBV7-8, the J gene TRBJ2-5; TRBD2 is a possible D gene (5 bases). The clonotype originates from a human donor in good health. Sequenced: PBMCs. CDR3: CASSLSRGTQYF. The CDR3 nucleotides read TGTGCCAGCAGCTTATCCCGGGGGACCCAGTACTTC.